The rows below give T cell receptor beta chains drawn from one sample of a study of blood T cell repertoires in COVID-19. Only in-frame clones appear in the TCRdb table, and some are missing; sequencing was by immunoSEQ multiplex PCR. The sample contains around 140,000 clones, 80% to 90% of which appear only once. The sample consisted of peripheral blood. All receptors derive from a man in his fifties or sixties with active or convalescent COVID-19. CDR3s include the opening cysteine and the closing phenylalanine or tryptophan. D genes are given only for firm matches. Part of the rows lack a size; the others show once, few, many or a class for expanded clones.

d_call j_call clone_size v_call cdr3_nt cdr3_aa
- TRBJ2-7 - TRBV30 TGTGCCTGGAGTCCCTCCCCTCCTGGGAGGTACCACGAGCAGTACTTC CAWSPSPPGRYHEQYF
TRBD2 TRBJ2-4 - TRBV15 TGTGCCACCCACACGCGGGGGGAAAACATTCAGTACTTC CATHTRGENIQYF
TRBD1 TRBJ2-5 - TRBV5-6 TGTGCCAGCAGCTTGGACAGGGGGCTCCAAGAGACCCAGTACTTC CASSLDRGLQETQYF
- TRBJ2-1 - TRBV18 TGTGCCAGCTCATCCAAAAATGAGCAGTTCTTC CASSSKNEQFF
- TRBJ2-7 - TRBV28 TGTGCCAGCAGTGGGGGGACAGTGAGCTCCTACGAGCAGTACTTC CASSGGTVSSYEQYF
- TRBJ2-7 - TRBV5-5 TGTGCCAGCAGCCACGAGGGACTCGAGCAGTACTTC CASSHEGLEQYF
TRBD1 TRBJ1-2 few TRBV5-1 TGCGCCAGCAGCGCGGGGGGACAGGGTAACTATGGCTACACCTTC CASSAGGQGNYGYTF
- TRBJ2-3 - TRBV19 TGTGCCAGTTCCCCAGGGGCAACAGATACGCAGTATTTT CASSPGATDTQYF
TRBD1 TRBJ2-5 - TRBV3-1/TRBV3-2 TGTGCCAGCAGCCGGACAGGGGGAATAGAGACCCAGTACTTC CASSRTGGIETQYF
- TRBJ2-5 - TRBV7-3 TGTGCCAGCAGCTCAGGCCAGTCTTCGCGAGAGACCCAGTACTTC CASSSGQSSRETQYF
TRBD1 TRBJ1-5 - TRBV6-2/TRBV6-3 TGTGCCAGCAGTTCGAATTACCAGGGGGATCAGCCCCAGCATTTT CASSSNYQGDQPQHF
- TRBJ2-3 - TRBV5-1 TGCGCCAGCCGCGCGTCTACAGATACGCAGTATTTT CASRASTDTQYF
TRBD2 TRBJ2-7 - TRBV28 TGTGCCAGCAGTCTCCCGGGGGGTAGGGTCGACTACGAGCAGTACTTC CASSLPGGRVDYEQYF
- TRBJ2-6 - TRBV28 TGTGCCAGCAGTTTCGGGGTTGGGGCCAACGTCCTGACTTTC CASSFGVGANVLTF
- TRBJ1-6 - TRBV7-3 TGTGCCAGCAGCGTAAATGCGGGTCGGTCACCCCTCCACTTT CASSVNAGRSPLHF
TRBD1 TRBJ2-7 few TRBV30 TGTGCCTGCCGGGACAGGATATACGAGCAGTACTTC CACRDRIYEQYF
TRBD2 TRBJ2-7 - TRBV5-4 TGTGCCAGCAGCGCGGGACTAGCCTCCTACGAGCAGTACTTC CASSAGLASYEQYF
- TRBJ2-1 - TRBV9 TGTGCCAGCAGCGTAGCGGGAGAATCCTACAATGAGCAGTTCTTC CASSVAGESYNEQFF
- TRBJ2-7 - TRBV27 TGTGCCAGCAGTTTTGCAGGGTCCTCCGAGCAGTACTTC CASSFAGSSEQYF
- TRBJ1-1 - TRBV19 TGTGCCAGTAGTATAGTAGCGAACACTGAAGCTTTCTTT CASSIVANTEAFF
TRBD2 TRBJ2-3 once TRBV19 TGTGCCAGTAGTATAGCTCTAGCGGGAAGGCGTAGAGATACGCAGTATTTT CASSIALAGRRRDTQYF
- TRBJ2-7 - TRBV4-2 TGTGCCAGCAGCCAAGTAGGGGACATACTCTACGAGCAGTACTTC CASSQVGDILYEQYF
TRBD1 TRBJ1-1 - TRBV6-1 TGTGCCAGCAGTGCCGGGACAGGGGGCAAAAACACTGAAGCTTTCTTT CASSAGTGGKNTEAFF
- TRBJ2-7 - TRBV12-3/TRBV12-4 TGTGCCAGCAGTGACTCCTACTACGAGCAGTACTTC CASSDSYYEQYF
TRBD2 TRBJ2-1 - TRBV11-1 TGTGCCAGCAGCCCGGGACTAGCGAGCGGAAGTGAGCAGTTCTTC CASSPGLASGSEQFF
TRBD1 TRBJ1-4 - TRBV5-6 TGTGCCAGCAGCCTCAGACAGGGTCTGGAAAAACTGTTTTTT CASSLRQGLEKLFF
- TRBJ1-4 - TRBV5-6 TGTGCCAGCAGCCCCACAGACGCAACTAATGAAAAACTGTTTTTT CASSPTDATNEKLFF
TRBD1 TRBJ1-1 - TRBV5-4 TGTGCCAGCAGCTGGGGACAGGGGAACACTGAAGCTTTCTTT CASSWGQGNTEAFF
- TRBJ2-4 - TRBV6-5 TGTGCCAGCAGCCTTAGCAAGTCCCAAGTTGACATTCAGTACTTC CASSLSKSQVDIQYF
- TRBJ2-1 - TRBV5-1 TGCGCCAGCAGCAATCGCGGGACCTACAATGAGCAGTTCTTC CASSNRGTYNEQFF